The 24 T cell receptor beta chains presented below share a single source sample, sequenced in a study of cytomegalovirus exposure and HLA in healthy donors. PCR employed 60 Vbeta and 13 Jbeta primers. TCRdb keeps only in-frame clones here, not all; method: immunoSEQ multiplex PCR. The table shows over 150,000 clones, with roughly 70% occurring only once. The sequencing input was PBMCs. All receptors come from a male donor in good health and CMV-seronegative.

The chain couples TRBV10-3 to TRBJ2-1; TRBD2 matches at 8 bases. Unmatched junction bases numbered 2, after V lost 7 bases and J lost 6 bases. CDR1 and CDR2 from the germline V gene are ENHRY and SYGVKD. The CDR3 consists of 12 residues. The CDR3 spells CAITGTSNEQFF. Here the CDR3 DNA reads TGTGCCATCACCGGGACTAGCAATGAGCAGTTCTTC.

The chain links TRBV2 to TRBJ2-1; maybe TRBD1 (5 bases). The CDR3 sequence is 14 residues long. Deletions cut 3 bases from V and 3 bases from J, with 9 bases between. CDR1 SNHLY and CDR2 FYNNEI come from the germline V gene. The CDR3 DNA reads as TGTGCCAGCAGTGAGGGGCAGGGCTACAATGAGCAGTTCTTC. Translated, it gives CASSEGQGYNEQFF.

Here the CDR3 DNA reads TGTGCCATCAGTGAGAGACTAGCGGGGAGCTCCTACAATGAGCAGTTCTTC. This codes for CAISERLAGSSYNEQFF. The V and J genes are TRBV10-3 and TRBJ2-1; the match to TRBD2 covers 11 bases. The CDR3 consists of 17 residues. J was trimmed by 0 bases and V by 2 bases; bases with no gene match: 3. Germline assignment: CDR1 ENHRY and CDR2 SYGVKD.

This clone was detected only a few times. V gene TRBV20-1 combines with J gene TRBJ1-1; D unclear. Germline V gene lookup returns CDR1 DFQATT and CDR2 SNEGSKA (reference sequence). V dropped 2 bases and J dropped 14 bases, with 15 bases sitting between them. The CDR3 runs 11 residues. The DNA for the CDR3 is TGCAGTGCTAGATTGGTCAGCCTGGGCTTCTTT. As protein: CSARLVSLGFF.

The rearrangement uses TRBV5-1 and TRBJ2-1; 7 positions agree with TRBD1. The CDR3 contains 14 residues. Germline loops: CDR1 SGHRS, CDR2 YFSETQ. Trimming cost V 7 bases and J 7 bases; bases outside gene matches: 11. CDR3: CASFSNRGGNEQFF. As DNA, the CDR3 is TGCGCCAGCTTTTCAAACAGGGGCGGGAATGAGCAGTTCTTC.

V gene TRBV5-5 combines with J gene TRBJ2-1, with TRBD2 as a possible D gene (5 bases). With 4 bases removed from V and 4 bases from J, the gap between germline ends came to 12 bases. The CDR3 totals 14 residues. Per germline, CDR1 SGHKS and CDR2 YYEKEE (reference sequence). CDR3 sequence (DNA): TGTGCCAGCAGCCCCTCGGACTGGTACAATGAGCAGTTCTTC. This translates into CASSPSDWYNEQFF. Combining the CDR3 with reference TRBV5-5 and TRBJ2-1 gives the whole variable domain DAGVTQSPTHLIKTRGQQVTLRCSPISGHKSVSWYQQVLGQGPQFIFQYYEKEERGRGNFPDRFSARQFPNYSSELNVNALLLGDSALYLCASSPSDWYNEQFFGPGTRLTVL.

The chain is built from TRBV19 and TRBJ2-1; D ambiguous. CDR3 size: 12 residues. The germline gives CDR1 LNHDA, CDR2 SQIVND (reference sequence). Deletions cut 6 bases from V and 4 bases from J, with 7 bases between. CDR3 sequence reads: CASRLGYNEQFF. The CDR3 region has the DNA TGTGCCAGTAGGCTAGGATACAATGAGCAGTTCTTC. Full variable domain (missing parts from reference TRBV19 and TRBJ2-1): DGGITQSPKYLFRKEGQNVTLSCEQNLNHDAMYWYRQDPGQGLRLIYYSQIVNDFQKGDIAEGYSVSREKKESFPLTVTSAQKNPTAFYLCASRLGYNEQFFGPGTRLTVL.

This rearrangement joins TRBV6-6 to TRBJ1-1; 7 bases agree with TRBD1. This CDR3 has 16 amino acids. V lost 6 bases to trimming and J lost 0 bases; unmatched junction nucleotides: 10. Germline lookup yields CDR1 MNHNY and CDR2 SVGAGI (reference sequence). The CDR3 protein is CASRTTGAPMNTEAFF. DNA for the CDR3: TGTGCCAGCAGGACCACAGGGGCCCCGATGAACACTGAAGCTTTCTTT.

The rearrangement joins TRBV7-3 to TRBJ2-1; 15 positions match TRBD2. This CDR3 has 17 amino acids. After removal of 3 bases from V and 7 bases from J, the junction contained 7 bases not matched to a gene. The germline CDR1 and CDR2 sequences are SGHTA and FQGTGA. The CDR3 bases are TGTGCCAGCAGCTTGGGACTAGCGGGAGGCCTACTTAATGAGCAGTTCTTC. Translated: CASSLGLAGGLLNEQFF.

For this clone: The junction differs from germline at one of its ends, possibly a read error. The CDR3 region is CASSPGFGMNTEAFF. CDR3 in DNA: TGTGCCAGCAGCCCAGGGTTCGGAATGAACACTGAAGCTTTCTTT. This chain uses TRBV4-1 with TRBJ1-1; possible D gene TRBD1, 5 bases. This CDR3 has 15 amino acids. Germline assignment: CDR1 MGHRA and CDR2 YSYEKL.

The rearrangement joins TRBV28 to TRBJ2-4, with D perhaps matching TRBD2 (5 bases). Trimming removed 2 bases from V and 0 bases from J, with 17 bases in between. Germline V gene data show CDR1 as MDHEN and CDR2 as SYDVKM. The CDR3 is made up of 18 amino acids. The CDR3 DNA reads TGTGCCAGCAGTTTAGGGCTAGCCGAAACCTTAGCCAAAAACATTCAGTACTTC. Residues: CASSLGLAETLAKNIQYF.

J is TRBJ1-5 and V is TRBV4-1, with a tentative D call TRBD1 (6 bases). The CDR3 contains 15 residues. CDR1 MGHRA and CDR2 YSYEKL come from the germline V gene. Trimming removed 0 bases from V and 7 bases from J, with 13 bases in between. The CDR3 DNA sequence: TGCGCCAGCAGCCAAGATTATGGGGGCTACCAGCCCCAGCATTTT. Its protein product is CASSQDYGGYQPQHF.

This rearrangement joins TRBV19 to TRBJ2-3, with 7 bases identical to TRBD1. In germline, CDR1 is LNHDA, CDR2 SQIVND (reference sequence). V lost 7 bases, J lost 2 bases, and 12 bases stayed unmatched. The CDR3 length is 16 residues. The CDR3 region is CASTSTGTAITDTQYF. CDR3 DNA sequence: TGTGCCAGTACCTCCACCGGGACAGCGATCACAGATACGCAGTATTTT.

This chain links TRBV5-1 with TRBJ2-1; TRBD1 aligns across 9 bases. Looked up from germline, CDR1 is SGHRS and CDR2 is YFSETQ. V lost 4 bases, J lost 6 bases, and 8 bases stayed unmatched. The CDR3 spans 15 residues. Here the CDR3 DNA reads TGCGCCAGCAGCATGAAACAGGGGGCGGGCAATGAGCAGTTCTTC. The encoded protein is CASSMKQGAGNEQFF.

The CDR3 loop reads CASSSRIPSGANVLTF. The CDR3 region has the DNA TGTGCCAGCAGTTCGAGGATCCCCTCTGGGGCCAACGTCCTGACTTTC. This chain links TRBV6-5 with TRBJ2-6; no clear D. The germline V and J ends were trimmed by 4 bases and 0 bases, with 10 bases remaining between them. Germline values: CDR1 MNHEY, CDR2 SVGAGI. The CDR3 runs to 16 residues.

This sequence joins TRBV6-5 and TRBJ2-1, with a tentative D call TRBD1 (6 bases). This CDR3 is built from 16 residues. The germline V gene has CDR1 MNHEY and CDR2 SVGAGI. The V gene lost 1 base and the J gene lost 3 bases, with 13 bases spanning the gap. The CDR3 nucleotides read TGTGCCAGCAGTTACTACCTTGGACAGAGCTACAATGAGCAGTTCTTC. Translation: CASSYYLGQSYNEQFF.

This chain joins TRBV7-6 and TRBJ1-2; maybe TRBD1 (5 bases). The length of the CDR3 is 13 residues. Trimming cost V 1 base and J 2 bases, with 5 bases left between them. Germline CDR1 and CDR2: SGHVS and FNYEAQ. CDR3 nucleotide sequence: TGTGCCAGCAGCTTAGAGGGGAACTATGGCTACACCTTC. Encoded protein: CASSLEGNYGYTF.

The V gene is TRBV30, the J gene TRBJ1-5; possible D gene TRBD1, 5 bases. Germline values: CDR1 GTSNPN, CDR2 SVGIG (reference sequence). V lost 2 bases, J lost 6 bases, and 17 bases lay in between. This CDR3 contains 15 residues. CDR3: CAWSKGRARSQPQHF. For the CDR3, the DNA is TGTGCCTGGAGTAAAGGCAGGGCACGCAGTCAGCCCCAGCATTTT.

The V call is TRBV6-5, the J call TRBJ2-7; the match to TRBD1 covers 10 bases. The length of the CDR3 is 15 residues. The V and J ends lost 0 bases and 5 bases, in that order; junction bases with no gene match: 4. CDR1 is MNHEY, CDR2 SVGAGI, per germline. The CDR3 reads CASSYSRQGANEQYF. CDR3 DNA: TGTGCCAGCAGTTACTCGAGACAGGGGGCCAACGAGCAGTACTTC.

The table lists this clone with a count of one. The chain links TRBV27 to TRBJ2-7; D is unclear. V shed 0 bases and J shed 2 bases, with 5 bases lying between them. Germline V CDR1 and CDR2: MNHEY, SMNVEV (reference sequence). The CDR3 sequence is 13 residues long. The CDR3 protein is CASSLSAPYEQYF. The CDR3, as DNA: TGTGCCAGCAGTTTATCGGCCCCCTACGAGCAGTACTTC.

This chain's CDR3 is CASTGTAGQRGYTF. In nucleotides, the CDR3 is TGTGCCAGTACAGGAACCGCGGGGCAGCGGGGCTACACCTTC. The chain joins TRBV19 to TRBJ1-2; possibly TRBD1 for D (5 bases). CDR3 length: 14 residues. V was clipped by 7 bases and J by 8 bases, with 20 bases between them. Per the germline V gene, CDR1 is LNHDA and CDR2 is SQIVND (reference sequence).

This clone was found once. The CDR3 loop is CASSSGPNYGYTF. The CDR3 nucleotides read TGTGCCAGCAGTTCAGGCCCCAACTATGGCTACACCTTC. The V gene is TRBV28, the J gene TRBJ1-2; D not resolved. This CDR3 spans 13 amino acids. V was cut by 4 bases and J by 2 bases, with 8 bases left in between. Germline V gives CDR1 MDHEN, CDR2 SYDVKM.

V is TRBV5-4 and J is TRBJ2-7, with D perhaps TRBD2 (6 bases). The CDR3 loop spans 15 amino acids. The germline V gene has CDR1 SGHNT and CDR2 YYREEE (reference sequence). V lost 1 base and J lost 6, with 17 bases in between. The CDR3 loop reads CASSLSTSSSSEQYF. The DNA of the CDR3 is TGTGCCAGCAGCTTGTCAACTAGCTCCAGTAGCGAGCAGTACTTC.

This clone was recorded a few times. The genes are TRBV5-5 and TRBJ1-2, with 7 bases that match TRBD1. Germline V gene sequence: CDR1 SGHKS, CDR2 YYEKEE (reference sequence). Unmatched junction bases numbered 7, after V lost 0 bases and J lost 8 bases. The CDR3 is made up of 14 amino acids. CDR3 region: CASSLGQGPWGYTF. DNA of the CDR3: TGTGCCAGCAGCTTGGGACAGGGCCCATGGGGCTACACCTTC.